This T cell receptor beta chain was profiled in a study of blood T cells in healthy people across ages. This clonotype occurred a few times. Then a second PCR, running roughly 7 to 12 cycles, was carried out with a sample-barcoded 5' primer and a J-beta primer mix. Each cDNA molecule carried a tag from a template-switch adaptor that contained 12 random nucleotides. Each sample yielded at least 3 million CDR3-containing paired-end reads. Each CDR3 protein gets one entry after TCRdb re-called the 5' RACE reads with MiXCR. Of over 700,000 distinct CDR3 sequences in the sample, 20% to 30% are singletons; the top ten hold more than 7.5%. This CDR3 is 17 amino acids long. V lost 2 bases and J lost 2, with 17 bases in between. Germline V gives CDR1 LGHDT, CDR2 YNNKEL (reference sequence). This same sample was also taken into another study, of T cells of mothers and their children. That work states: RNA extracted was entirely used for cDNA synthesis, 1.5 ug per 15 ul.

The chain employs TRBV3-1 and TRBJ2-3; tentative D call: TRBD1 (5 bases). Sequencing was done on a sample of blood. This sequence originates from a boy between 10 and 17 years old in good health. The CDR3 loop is CASSQPYRSSPTDTQYF. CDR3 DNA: TGTGCCAGCAGCCAACCTTACAGGTCTTCCCCCACAGATACGCAGTATTTT.